This TCR beta chain derives from a study of T cells in Graves' hyperthyroidism and ophthalmopathy. General study points: It was a median roughly six months before onset that the model predicted ophthalmopathy. By a 13 V-J model, ophthalmopathy was set apart from stable hyperthyroidism. Within blood appeared most thyroid clonotypes that had expanded above 0.001.

CDR1 and CDR2 from the germline V gene are SGHAT and FQNNGV. V dropped 4 bases and J dropped 8; count of bases not matched to a gene: 9. The CDR3 runs 16 residues. A patient was excluded if there was uncontrolled infection, other autoimmune disease, pregnancy or lactation. Researchers amplified the TCR beta CDR3 regions from RNA transcripts. HTBI primers were employed in a first-round RT-PCR of the TCR CDR3. TCRdb processed the multiplex PCR reads anew with MiXCR; each CDR3 protein has one entry. The repertoire includes 600,000 to 700,000 distinct CDR3 sequences, roughly 14% of them detected once, and 4% to 5.5% sits in the top ten. In this sample, this clonotype turned up many times. Antigen specificity is unknown.

This receptor was taken from a woman aged 40 to 50 with Graves' ophthalmopathy. Sequencing was carried out using blood. The chain joins TRBV11-2 to TRBJ2-1; TRBD2 matches at 12 bases. For the CDR3, the DNA is TGTGCCAGCAGCTCCCTAGCGGGAGGGGGGCCCCATGAGCAGTTCTTC. Translated, it gives CASSSLAGGGPHEQFF.